This T cell receptor (beta chain) was observed in a study of T-cell reconstitution after alpha-beta-depleted transplantation in children. This sample's TCRbeta library carried unique molecular identifier barcodes. Each CDR3 protein gets one entry after TCRdb re-called the PCR reads with MiXCR. This sample yields 450,000 to 550,000 distinct CDR3 sequences, of which roughly 10% are seen a single time; 12% to 15% belongs to the top ten. Study results and limitations: Newly made T cells mostly supplied T-cell counts and diversity one year after transplant. In patients about two months after transplant, alpha-beta T cells reportedly arose from several hundred expanded graft clones.

On this clonotype: Antigen unknown.

CDR3 length: 16 amino acids. J lost 5 bases, V lost 3 bases, and 6 bases had no gene match. The rearrangement links TRBV12-3 or TRBV12-4 to TRBJ2-1, with TRBD2 matching over 11 bases. The input for sequencing was PBMCs, mostly from graft donor cells, taken 180 days after TCRalphabeta/CD19-depleted stem cell transplant. The source of this sequence is a female patient between 2 and 15 years old who had a stem cell transplant for aplastic anemia, so the T cells may come from the graft donor. CDR3 sequence (DNA): TGTGCCAGCAGTTTTACGGGACTAGCGGACCACAATGAGCAGTTCTTC. Protein product: CASSFTGLADHNEQFF.